Presented here are 2 T cell receptor beta chains from one specimen sequenced in a study of shared clonotypes between healthy human individuals. The assay was immunoSEQ multiplex PCR, and TCRdb's table has in-frame clones only and misses some. This sample has 2 million or so clones, with 95% found just once. The sample taken for sequencing was naive CD4+ T cells sorted from blood. Regarding subset: CD45RA+ positively selected. These receptors all stem from a man between 18 and 35 years old in good health.

The chain is built from TRBV7-9 and TRBJ1-4, with a tentative D call TRBD1 (5 bases). This CDR3 is 15 amino acids long. Germline V lookup: CDR1 SEHNR, CDR2 FQNEAQ (reference sequence). Trimming pared 5 bases from V and 5 bases from J, leaving 15 bases between. CDR3: CASSRSREGNEKLFF. The CDR3 bases are TGTGCCAGCAGCAGATCGCGGGAGGGGAATGAAAAACTGTTTTTT.

In the case of this clone: Other DNA sequences in this sample translate to the same CDR3. The chain has TRBV5-4 and TRBJ2-5, with 7 bases lining up with TRBD1. Trimming removed 0 bases from V and 4 bases from J; junction bases left unmatched: 0. Per the germline V gene, CDR1 is SGHNT and CDR2 is YYREEE (reference sequence). The CDR3 has 13 amino acids. As DNA, the CDR3 is TGTGCCAGCAGCTTGGGACAGGGAGAGACCCAGTACTTC. This gives the protein CASSLGQGETQYF.